This T cell receptor (beta chain) was identified in a study of patients and donors after allogeneic stem cell transplantation. In TCRdb, the RT-PCR reads were re-called with MiXCR into one record per CDR3 protein. The sample has some 30,000 distinct CDR3 sequences, around 35% seen once. CDR1 is SGHRS, CDR2 YFSETQ, per germline. The CDR3 extends over 13 amino acids. V gave up 6 bases and J gave up 0 bases, with 7 bases separating them. The material sequenced was blood, either unsorted or a sorted T cell fraction (not recorded which). The receptor was derived from a human donor who was either an allogeneic HSCT recipient or a stem cell or donor lymphocyte infusion donor (not recorded which). It is not recorded whose cells these are; they may come from a transplant donor. V usage is TRBV5-1 and J usage is TRBJ1-5; D not certain. Written as DNA, the CDR3 is TGCGCCAGCACCCTTGATAGCAATCAGCCCCAGCATTTT. It specifies CASTLDSNQPQHF.